The rows below give T cell receptor beta chains drawn from one sample of a study of cytomegalovirus exposure and HLA in healthy donors. Here immunoSEQ multiplex PCR was the method, and the copy in TCRdb shows in-frame clones only, minus some. The sample carries about 140,000 clones, around 81% recorded once. Input material: PBMCs. These receptors came from a man aged 50 to 59 in good health and CMV-seronegative. The CDR3 runs from the conserved cysteine through the conserved F or W. The D gene is left open where the match is weak. Size is omitted from some rows. Given values are once, few, many or a class for expanded clones.

d_gene: TRBD2; j_gene: TRBJ2-1; abundance: many; v_gene: TRBV7-3; CDR3nt: TGTGCCAGCAGCTTAAAGCCGGTGTTAGCGGGAGGATCTTATGAGCAGTTCTTC; CDR3aa: CASSLKPVLAGGSYEQFF
d_gene: -; j_gene: TRBJ2-3; abundance: -; v_gene: TRBV7-8; CDR3nt: TGTGCCAGCAGCTCCCCCGGGAGATCCCCAGATACGCAGTATTTT; CDR3aa: CASSSPGRSPDTQYF
d_gene: TRBD1; j_gene: TRBJ2-1; abundance: -; v_gene: TRBV19; CDR3nt: TGTGCCAGTAGTAAAAGAACAGGGGGCTATTACAATGAGCAGTTCTTC; CDR3aa: CASSKRTGGYYNEQFF
d_gene: TRBD2; j_gene: TRBJ2-2; abundance: -; v_gene: TRBV9; CDR3nt: TGTGCCAGCAGCCTAGCGGGAGCGAACACCGGGGAGCTGTTTTTT; CDR3aa: CASSLAGANTGELFF
d_gene: -; j_gene: TRBJ1-5; abundance: -; v_gene: TRBV5-6; CDR3nt: TGTGCCAGCAGCTTCCGGACCCCCGGGGGCAATCAGCCCCAGCATTTT; CDR3aa: CASSFRTPGGNQPQHF
d_gene: TRBD1; j_gene: TRBJ2-7; abundance: -; v_gene: TRBV18; CDR3nt: TGTGCCAGCTCACTCGGACAGGGCCGAAACGAGCAGTACTTC; CDR3aa: CASSLGQGRNEQYF
d_gene: -; j_gene: TRBJ1-3; abundance: -; v_gene: TRBV5-6; CDR3nt: TGTGCCAGCAGCTTGTACGCAGGAAAAAGTTCTGGAAACACCATATATTTT; CDR3aa: CASSLYAGKSSGNTIYF
d_gene: TRBD1; j_gene: TRBJ1-1; abundance: -; v_gene: TRBV29-1; CDR3nt: TGCAGCGCCGACAGGGAGAACACTGAAGCTTTCTTT; CDR3aa: CSADRENTEAFF
d_gene: TRBD1; j_gene: TRBJ2-6; abundance: -; v_gene: TRBV7-3; CDR3nt: TGTGCCAGCAGCCCGAGGGGGACAGGGATCGCCTCTGGGGCCAACGTCCTGACTTTC; CDR3aa: CASSPRGTGIASGANVLTF
d_gene: -; j_gene: TRBJ1-6; abundance: -; v_gene: TRBV27; CDR3nt: TGTGCCAGCAGTTTCGGGAACGAAGGACCAAATTCACCCCTCCACTTT; CDR3aa: CASSFGNEGPNSPLHF
d_gene: TRBD1; j_gene: TRBJ1-2; abundance: -; v_gene: TRBV27; CDR3nt: TGTGCCAGCAGTCGGACAGGGGCTAACTATGGCTACACCTTC; CDR3aa: CASSRTGANYGYTF
d_gene: -; j_gene: TRBJ1-2; abundance: few; v_gene: TRBV7-9; CDR3nt: TGTGCCAGCAGCCAGACAGATAAAGGCTACACCTTC; CDR3aa: CASSQTDKGYTF
d_gene: -; j_gene: TRBJ1-2; abundance: -; v_gene: TRBV5-1; CDR3nt: TGCGCCAGCAGCTTGGACCAGGGGACCTATGGCTACACCTTC; CDR3aa: CASSLDQGTYGYTF
d_gene: TRBD1; j_gene: TRBJ1-6; abundance: few; v_gene: TRBV30; CDR3nt: TGTGCCTGGAGTTTGGCAGGGGGCTGGAACTATAATTCACCCCTCCACTTT; CDR3aa: CAWSLAGGWNYNSPLHF
d_gene: -; j_gene: TRBJ2-7; abundance: -; v_gene: TRBV11-3; CDR3nt: TGTGCCAGCAGCTTAGTCCTGGACAGTCCCCCGAACGAGCAGTACTTC; CDR3aa: CASSLVLDSPPNEQYF
d_gene: -; j_gene: TRBJ1-1; abundance: -; v_gene: TRBV29-1; CDR3nt: TGCAGCGTAGTTCTCAGGGCCATGAACACTGAAGCTTTCTTT; CDR3aa: CSVVLRAMNTEAFF
d_gene: -; j_gene: TRBJ2-1; abundance: -; v_gene: TRBV15; CDR3nt: TGTGCCACCAGCAGAACGGTGAGCTCCTACAATGAGCAGTTCTTC; CDR3aa: CATSRTVSSYNEQFF
d_gene: -; j_gene: TRBJ2-3; abundance: few; v_gene: TRBV2; CDR3nt: TGTGCCAGCAGTGTCCCCCTGAGGACAGATACGCAGTATTTT; CDR3aa: CASSVPLRTDTQYF
d_gene: -; j_gene: TRBJ2-1; abundance: -; v_gene: TRBV2; CDR3nt: TGTGCCAGCAGTGCGATTAGCTCCTACAATGAGCAGTTCTTC; CDR3aa: CASSAISSYNEQFF
d_gene: TRBD2; j_gene: TRBJ2-7; abundance: -; v_gene: TRBV10-3; CDR3nt: TGTGCCATCAGTCCCCAGACGGGGGGGAACGAGCAGTACTTC; CDR3aa: CAISPQTGGNEQYF
d_gene: TRBD2; j_gene: TRBJ2-5; abundance: -; v_gene: TRBV7-8; CDR3nt: TGTGCCAGCAGCTTAGATCTAGCGGGGGGCCTAGAGACCCAGTACTTC; CDR3aa: CASSLDLAGGLETQYF
d_gene: -; j_gene: TRBJ1-2; abundance: -; v_gene: TRBV5-1; CDR3nt: TGCGCCAGCAGCTTGTCAGGGGTTTCGAGGGATGGCTACACCTTC; CDR3aa: CASSLSGVSRDGYTF
d_gene: -; j_gene: TRBJ1-4; abundance: -; v_gene: TRBV15; CDR3nt: TGTGCCACCAGCAGAGCGGACAGTAATGAAAAACTGTTTTTT; CDR3aa: CATSRADSNEKLFF
d_gene: TRBD1; j_gene: TRBJ1-1; abundance: -; v_gene: TRBV9; CDR3nt: TGTGCCAGCAGCTCCCCGAGGACAGGGGCAGGGAACACTGAAGCTTTCTTT; CDR3aa: CASSSPRTGAGNTEAFF